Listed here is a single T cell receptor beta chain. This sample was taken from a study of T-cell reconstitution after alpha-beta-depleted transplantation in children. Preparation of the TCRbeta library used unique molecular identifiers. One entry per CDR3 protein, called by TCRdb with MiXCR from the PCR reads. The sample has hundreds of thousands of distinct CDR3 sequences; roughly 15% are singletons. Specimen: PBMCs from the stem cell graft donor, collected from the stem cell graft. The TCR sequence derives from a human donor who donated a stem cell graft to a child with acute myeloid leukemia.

CDR3 amino acids: CASSSSSGGGTDTQYF. The CDR3 nucleotides read TGCGCCAGCAGCTCAAGTAGCGGGGGGGGCACAGATACGCAGTATTTT. V usage is TRBV5-1 and J usage is TRBJ2-3, with 11 nucleotides matching TRBD2. The CDR3 runs to 16 residues. V lost 3 bases and J lost 1; bases outside the gene matches: 4. Germline V gene lookup returns CDR1 SGHRS and CDR2 YFSETQ.